These 24 T cell receptor beta chains share one sample of origin, sequenced in a study of control samples from healthy donors and cancer patients. Repertoires were generated with immunoSEQ multiplex PCR, while TCRdb's copy carries only in-frame clones and drops some. The sample shows 100,000 to 150,000 clones, roughly nine tenths of them seen only once. Specimen: blood. These receptor sequences come from a man aged 50 or older in good health.

The chain joins TRBV12-5 to TRBJ1-5; D possibly corresponds to TRBD1 (5 bases). Germline CDR1 LGHNT, CDR2 FRNRAP. This CDR3 has 15 amino acids. V lost 7 bases to trimming and J lost 1 base, with 14 bases between them. In DNA, the CDR3 is TGTGCTAGTGCTTCCTCGGGGCGCAGCAATCAGCCCCAGCATTTT. This encodes CASASSGRSNQPQHF. The complete variable domain, with remaining parts taken from reference TRBV12-5 and TRBJ1-5, reads DARVTQTPRHKVTEMGQEVTMRCQPILGHNTVFWYRQTMMQGLELLAYFRNRAPLDDSGMPKDRFSAEMPDATLATLKIQPSEPRDSAVYFCASASSGRSNQPQHFGDGTRLSIL.

V is TRBV24-1 and J is TRBJ2-3; D call uncertain. Germline CDR1 reads KGHDR; CDR2 reads SFDVKD. The CDR3 is 13 amino acids. Between the trimmed V and J ends, which lost 7 bases and 2 bases, there was a span of 9 bases. The CDR3 sequence: CATRKSPTDTQYF. The CDR3 nucleotides read TGTGCCACCAGAAAATCCCCCACAGATACGCAGTATTTT.

J is TRBJ1-4 and V is TRBV18; tentative D call: TRBD1 (5 bases). CDR1 is KGHSH and CDR2 is LQKENI in the germline V gene. The length of the CDR3 is 16 residues. Trimming left V 6 bases short and J 0 bases short, with 14 bases between. The CDR3 nucleotides are TGTGCCAGCTCGCCCAGGGAGGGGACAACTAATGAAAAACTGTTTTTT. Its translation is CASSPREGTTNEKLFF.

This clone came up once. J is TRBJ1-1 and V is TRBV7-2; unclear D gene. Germline lookup yields CDR1 SGHTA and CDR2 FQGNSA. V lost 6 bases to trimming and J lost 3 bases, with 11 bases between them. The CDR3 covers 13 residues. The CDR3 sequence: CASSLMGHTEAFF. CDR3 bases: TGTGCCAGCAGTCTAATGGGTCACACTGAAGCTTTCTTT.

V is TRBV2 and J is TRBJ1-2, with TRBD1 as a possible D gene (5 bases). CDR3 length: 13 amino acids. The germline gives CDR1 SNHLY, CDR2 FYNNEI. V was shortened by 4 bases and J by 2 bases, with 8 bases between the two germline ends. The CDR3 DNA reads TGTGCCAGCAGTGCCGAGGGGAACTATGGCTACACCTTC. Its translation is CASSAEGNYGYTF.

With respect to this clone: Other DNA sequences in the sample encode the same CDR3. The chain recombines TRBV27 with TRBJ1-1, with D maybe TRBD1 (6 bases). The germline CDR1 and CDR2 sequences are MNHEY and SMNVEV (reference sequence). There are 13 residues in the CDR3. Trimming removed 2 bases from V and 5 bases from J, with 9 bases in between. CDR3 region: CASSLRGGTEAFF. DNA for the CDR3: TGTGCCAGCAGTTTAAGGGGGGGGACTGAAGCTTTCTTT.

The chain is built from TRBV6-6 and TRBJ1-2; the D gene is possibly TRBD1 (6 bases). Per the germline V gene, CDR1 is MNHNY and CDR2 is SVGAGI (reference sequence). The V end was cut by 2 bases, the J end by 3 bases, with 10 bases between. This CDR3 spans 14 amino acids. The CDR3 DNA reads as TGTGCCAGCAGTTACGGGGCAGGGGACTATGGCTACACCTTC. Protein: CASSYGAGDYGYTF.

V usage is TRBV5-1 and J usage is TRBJ2-1; D might be TRBD2 (6 bases). The length of the CDR3 is 14 residues. The ends were cut back, 2 bases at V and 7 bases at J, with 13 bases in the middle. From germline, CDR1 is SGHRS and CDR2 YFSETQ. CDR3 loop: CASSFSGEGNEQFF. In DNA form, the CDR3 reads TGCGCCAGCAGCTTTAGCGGAGAGGGAAATGAGCAGTTCTTC.

The chain has TRBV5-1 and TRBJ2-5; tentatively, D is TRBD1 (5 bases). The CDR3 has 12 residues. Germline CDR1 is SGHRS and CDR2 is YFSETQ. Trimming removed 1 base from V and 4 bases from J, with 5 bases in between. CDR3 DNA: TGCGCCAGCAGCTTGACAGGAGAGACCCAGTACTTC. Residues: CASSLTGETQYF.

In its sample, this clone was seen once. This chain connects TRBV4-3 to TRBJ1-3; D is possibly TRBD1 (6 bases). Looked up from germline, CDR1 is LGHNA and CDR2 is YSLEER. V dropped 1 base and J dropped 4 bases, with 11 bases sitting between them. This CDR3 has 15 amino acids. The CDR3 DNA follows: TGCGCCAGCAGCCAAGTCAGGGGAAGAGGAAACACCATATATTTT. It yields the protein CASSQVRGRGNTIYF.

V and J are TRBV11-3 and TRBJ2-7; D may correspond to TRBD1 or TRBD2 (5 bases each). The germline V gene has CDR1 SGHNT and CDR2 YENEEA. V was clipped by 0 bases and J by 4 bases, with 7 bases between them. The CDR3 contains 13 residues. The CDR3 protein is CASSLDWGYEQYF. CDR3 in DNA: TGTGCCAGCAGCTTAGATTGGGGGTACGAGCAGTACTTC.

The chain uses TRBV2 and TRBJ2-5, with 9 bases lining up with TRBD2. V shed 6 bases, J shed 5 bases, and the junction held 7 bases outside the gene matches. The germline V gene encodes CDR1 SNHLY and CDR2 FYNNEI. CDR3 size: 14 residues. As DNA, the CDR3 is TGTGCCAGCAGAATGGGCGGGGGGGAGGAGACCCAGTACTTC. Protein sequence: CASRMGGGEETQYF.

V is TRBV5-1 and J is TRBJ2-5; 10 bases fit TRBD2. Germline CDR1 reads SGHRS; CDR2 reads YFSETQ. The CDR3 has 15 amino acids. V was clipped by 2 bases and J by 1 base; unmatched bases: 2. In DNA, the CDR3 is TGCGCCAGCAGCTTAAGCGGGGGGGCCCAAGAGACCCAGTACTTC. The encoded protein is CASSLSGGAQETQYF.

This rearrangement joins TRBV6-5 to TRBJ1-3; D ambiguous. The ends were cut back, 0 bases at V and 4 bases at J, with 10 bases in the middle. In germline, CDR1 is MNHEY, CDR2 SVGAGI. The CDR3 is 15 amino acids. CDR3 nucleotides: TGTGCCAGCAGTTACTCGAGGGCAGCGGGAAACACCATATATTTT. This translates into CASSYSRAAGNTIYF.

As for this clone: At one end, the junction sequence differs from germline, possibly due to a read error. This chain links TRBV7-2 with TRBJ2-1, with 8 bases that match TRBD2. This CDR3 spans 15 amino acids. Germline lookup yields CDR1 SGHTA and CDR2 FQGNSA. CDR3 bases: TGTGCCAGCAGTTTAGCGGGGTCTACCTACAATGAGCAGTTCTTC. Protein: CASSLAGSTYNEQFF.

The CDR3 protein is CATSRAGGTYNSPLHF. In DNA form, the CDR3 reads TGTGCCACCAGCAGAGCGGGAGGAACCTATAATTCACCCCTCCACTTT. The J gene is TRBJ1-6, the V gene TRBV15; D gene unclear. Looked up from germline, CDR1 is LNHNV and CDR2 is YYDKDF (reference sequence). Between the trimmed V and J ends, which lost 1 base and 2 bases, there was a span of 9 bases. The CDR3 runs 16 residues.

The chain links TRBV4-3 to TRBJ2-3, with D uncertain. In germline, CDR1 is LGHNA, CDR2 YSLEER. The V and J ends lost 1 base and 4 bases respectively, with 15 bases between them. The CDR3 consists of 16 residues. The CDR3 reads CASSQVPARPADTQYF. CDR3 bases: TGCGCCAGCAGCCAAGTGCCTGCTCGTCCGGCAGATACGCAGTATTTT.

CDR3: CASSLVRGRGTNEQFF. CDR3 nucleotide sequence: TGTGCCAGCAGCTTAGTACGGGGCAGAGGAACCAATGAGCAGTTCTTC. The J gene is TRBJ2-1, the V gene TRBV11-2; D assignment may be TRBD1 or TRBD2 (5 bases each). Per the germline V gene, CDR1 is SGHAT and CDR2 is FQNNGV. The CDR3 sequence is 16 residues long. Between the trimmed V and J ends, which lost 1 base and 6 bases, there was a span of 16 bases.

This clone was seen only a few times. The chain has TRBV2 and TRBJ1-1; 9 bases align to TRBD1. The CDR3 extends over 14 amino acids. The trim removed 5 bases at V and 5 bases at J, leaving 6 bases unmatched. The germline V gene encodes CDR1 SNHLY and CDR2 FYNNEI. The CDR3 sequence is CASSTGGKGTEAFF. The CDR3 DNA reads as TGTGCCAGCAGTACAGGGGGCAAGGGGACTGAAGCTTTCTTT.

V usage is TRBV10-3 and J usage is TRBJ2-7; D might be TRBD1 (6 bases). With 2 bases removed from V and 2 bases from J, the gap between germline ends came to 10 bases. Germline assignment: CDR1 ENHRY and CDR2 SYGVKD. CDR3 length: 14 amino acids. CDR3 DNA: TGTGCCATCAGTGAGGCGGACAGTCCCTACGAGCAGTACTTC. Its translation: CAISEADSPYEQYF.

The V and J genes are TRBV4-3 and TRBJ2-6; the D gene is possibly TRBD2 (5 bases). The V end was cut by 2 bases, the J end by 5 bases, with 10 bases between. The germline V gene encodes CDR1 LGHNA and CDR2 YSLEER. The CDR3 covers 15 residues. CDR3 sequence: CASSQNGLRANVLTF. CDR3 nucleotide sequence: TGCGCCAGCAGCCAAAACGGACTTCGGGCCAACGTCCTGACTTTC.

V and J are TRBV7-2 and TRBJ2-5; 9 positions agree with TRBD2. Germline trimming cut 3 bases from V and 0 bases from J; bases unmatched to any gene: 2. The CDR3 has 15 amino acids. Germline CDR1 reads SGHTA; CDR2 reads FQGNSA. The CDR3 region has the DNA TGTGCCAGCAGCTTTAGCGGGGGATACCAAGAGACCCAGTACTTC. This gives the protein CASSFSGGYQETQYF.

The chain combines TRBV5-6 with TRBJ2-3, with TRBD2 matching 8 bases. Germline V gene sequence: CDR1 SGHDT, CDR2 YYEEEE. The V segment lost 1 base and the J segment 2 bases; nucleotides outside the gene matches: 9. The CDR3 is made up of 17 amino acids. The CDR3, as DNA: TGTGCCAGCAGCTTGTCTGGTAGCGGGGTATCCACAGATACGCAGTATTTT. Residues: CASSLSGSGVSTDTQYF. Full variable domain (missing parts from reference TRBV5-6 and TRBJ2-3): DAGVTQSPTHLIKTRGQQVTLRCSPKSGHDTVSWYQQALGQGPQFIFQYYEEEERQRGNFPDRFSGHQFPNYSSELNVNALLLGDSALYLCASSLSGSGVSTDTQYFGPGTRLTVL.

This chain links TRBV6-2 or TRBV6-3 with TRBJ2-5, with D hard to call. The CDR3 totals 14 residues. The V end was cut by 5 bases, the J end by 2 bases, with 12 bases between. CDR1 and CDR2 (germline): MNHEY, SVGEGT. In DNA, the CDR3 is TGTGCCAGCAGTCAGTCACTAACACAAGAGACCCAGTACTTC. It translates to CASSQSLTQETQYF.